Reported below is one T cell receptor (beta chain). Some clones are missing from TCRdb's copy, which holds only in-frame ones; the method was immunoSEQ multiplex PCR. The table shows around 250,000 clones, with approximately 80% occurring only once. These data originate in a study of control samples from healthy donors and cancer patients. Per germline, CDR1 MNHEY and CDR2 SVGAGI. J was trimmed by 2 bases and V by 2 bases; bases with no gene match: 4. The CDR3 has 15 amino acids. Sequencing was performed on PBMCs. The sequence was obtained from a woman aged 60 to 75 with lung cancer. The chain recombines TRBV6-5 with TRBJ2-3; 7 bases align to TRBD1. This chain's CDR3 is CASSYGTEVTDTQYF. CDR3 sequence (DNA): TGTGCCAGCAGTTACGGGACAGAAGTCACAGATACGCAGTATTTT.